The following is a T cell receptor (beta chain) sequence with its context. The germline V gene encodes CDR1 MGHRA and CDR2 YSYEKL. Trimming pared 4 bases from V and 5 bases from J, leaving 15 bases between. The CDR3 covers 14 residues. This entry comes from a study of blood T cell repertoires in COVID-19. Study-level background: Some COVID-19 samples were acute and others convalescent; all came from the United States, Italy and Spain.

Sequencing used immunoSEQ multiplex PCR; TCRdb keeps in-frame clones, though not all of them. Of some 250,000 clones in the sample, 80% to 90% were seen once. Enrolled through a virtual design, the participants were between 18 and 89 years of age and came from 24 US areas. Cohort allocation depended upon clinical history that participants reported. The TCR comes from a woman aged 50 to 65 who had recovered from COVID-19. Material: PBMCs or T cells enriched from blood (not recorded which). V and J are TRBV4-1 and TRBJ2-7; TRBD1 is a possible D gene (6 bases). In nucleotides, the CDR3 is TGCGCCAGCAGCCCTCGGGACATAATGCACGAGCAGTACTTC. This codes for CASSPRDIMHEQYF.